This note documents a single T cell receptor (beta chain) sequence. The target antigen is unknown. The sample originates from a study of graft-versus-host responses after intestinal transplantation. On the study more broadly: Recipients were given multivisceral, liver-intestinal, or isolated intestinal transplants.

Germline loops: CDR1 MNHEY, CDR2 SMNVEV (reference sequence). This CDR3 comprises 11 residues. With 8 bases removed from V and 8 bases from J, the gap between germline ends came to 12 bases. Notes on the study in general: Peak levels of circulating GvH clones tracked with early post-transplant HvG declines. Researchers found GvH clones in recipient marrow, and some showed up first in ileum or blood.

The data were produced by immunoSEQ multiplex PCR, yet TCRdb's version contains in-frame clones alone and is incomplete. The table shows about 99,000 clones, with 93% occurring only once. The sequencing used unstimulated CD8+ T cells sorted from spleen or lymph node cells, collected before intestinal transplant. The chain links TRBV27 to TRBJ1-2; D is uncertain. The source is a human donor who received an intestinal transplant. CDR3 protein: CASHDGNGYTF. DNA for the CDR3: TGTGCCAGCCACGACGGGAACGGCTACACCTTC.